Each of the 13 T cell receptor beta chains below was sequenced from the same sample in a study of response to subunit inactivated influenza vaccine. TCRdb used MiXCR to reprocess the RT-PCR reads, holding one entry per CDR3 protein. The profile covers under 850,000 distinct CDR3 sequences, with about a fifth appearing a single time and approximately 11% taken by the ten largest. The sample was PBMCs from blood, taken roughly 5 days after vaccination. These receptors were collected from a man in his forties or fifties who received an inactivated influenza vaccine.

The chain carries TRBV20-1 and TRBJ1-3; D ambiguous. CDR1 is DFQATT and CDR2 is SNEGSKA in the germline V gene (reference sequence). Deletions cut 0 bases from V and 8 bases from J, with 17 bases between. CDR3 size: 15 residues. This CDR3 reads CSARDSQEARDTIYF. The CDR3 DNA sequence: TGCAGTGCTAGAGATAGTCAGGAGGCAAGGGACACCATATATTTT.

This clonotype was seen a handful of times. V gene TRBV20-1 combines with J gene TRBJ2-7, with a weak D call TRBD1 (6 bases). The V end lost 7 bases, the J end lost 1 base, and 11 bases lay between the germline ends. Per the germline V gene, CDR1 is DFQATT and CDR2 is SNEGSKA (reference sequence). The CDR3 has 12 residues. The CDR3 DNA reads as TGCAGTGGCACAGGGAAATCCTACGAGCAGTACTTC. Its translation is CSGTGKSYEQYF.

V usage is TRBV5-1 and J usage is TRBJ2-6, with a possible D match to TRBD1 (6 bases). V lost 4 bases and J 2 bases, leaving 10 bases between the germline ends. Germline assignment: CDR1 SGHRS and CDR2 YFSETQ. The CDR3 totals 15 residues. CDR3 nucleotide sequence: TGCGCCAGCAGCCCACGGACAGCTGGGGCCAACGTCCTGACTTTC. It codes for CASSPRTAGANVLTF.

V usage is TRBV20-1 and J usage is TRBJ1-1; the D is unclear. The CDR3 contains 14 residues. V lost 3 bases, J lost 10 bases, and 21 bases lay in between. Germline V gene lookup returns CDR1 DFQATT and CDR2 SNEGSKA (reference sequence). In DNA form, the CDR3 reads TGCAGTGCTAGGGCCGGGTCCGCGACCGCTGTAGCTTTCTTT. Protein product: CSARAGSATAVAFF.

This clonotype was seen ten or more times. The V and J genes are TRBV25-1 and TRBJ1-6; D perhaps matches TRBD1 (5 bases). Trimming took off 0 bases at V and 11 bases at J, with 14 bases between the two ends. This CDR3 spans 15 amino acids. Per germline, CDR1 MGHDK and CDR2 SYGVNS. The CDR3 DNA is TGTGCCAGCAGTGAATACGGGGGGTGGGAGGCACCCCTCCACTTT. It is translated as CASSEYGGWEAPLHF. The entire variable domain, with the rest obtained from reference TRBV25-1 and TRBJ1-6, is as follows: EADIYQTPRYLVIGTGKKITLECSQTMGHDKMYWYQQDPGMELHLIHYSYGVNSTEKGDLSSESTVSRIRTEHFPLTLESARPSHTSQYLCASSEYGGWEAPLHFGNGTRLTVT.

There are many counts of this clonotype. The V gene is TRBV6-2 or TRBV6-3, the J gene TRBJ2-5; 9 bases line up with TRBD2. V trimming: 5 bases; J trimming: 6 bases; junction bases outside the gene matches: 13. The CDR3 extends over 16 amino acids. Per germline, CDR1 MNHEY and CDR2 SVGEGT. CDR3 DNA: TGTGCCAGCAGTCTAAACGTAGCGGGAGCACGAAAGACCCAGTACTTC. Its protein is CASSLNVAGARKTQYF.

A few counts support this clonotype. CDR3 nucleotide sequence: TGTGCCAGCTCACCACTTAGCAGGGGGCAGGGTGAGCAGTTCTTC. It is translated as CASSPLSRGQGEQFF. The chain couples TRBV18 to TRBJ2-1, with TRBD1 identical over 8 bases. Germline trimming cut 1 base from V and 9 bases from J; bases unmatched to any gene: 8. This CDR3 spans 15 amino acids. Looked up from germline, CDR1 is KGHSH and CDR2 is LQKENI.

The chain joins TRBV5-1 to TRBJ1-1, with D perhaps TRBD1 (6 bases). V was clipped by 3 bases and J by 1 base, with 13 bases between them. Germline CDR1 is SGHRS and CDR2 is YFSETQ. The CDR3 is 15 amino acids. The CDR3 DNA reads as TGCGCCAGCAGCTGGACCGGGACAACGAACACTGAAGCTTTCTTT. Translated: CASSWTGTTNTEAFF.

This clonotype was seen a handful of times. The chain recombines TRBV12-3 or TRBV12-4 with TRBJ1-5; a possible D gene is TRBD1 (5 bases). Deletions cut 4 bases from V and 7 bases from J, with 11 bases between. The CDR3 has 13 residues. Here the CDR3 reads CASSSWRDQPQHF. As DNA, the CDR3 is TGTGCCAGCAGTTCTTGGAGGGACCAGCCCCAGCATTTT.

This clonotype has a handful of counts. V gene TRBV27 combines with J gene TRBJ2-1, with a possible D match to TRBD2 (6 bases). From germline, CDR1 is MNHEY and CDR2 SMNVEV (reference sequence). V lost 6 bases and J lost 4, with 16 bases in between. The CDR3 has 15 amino acids. The CDR3 nucleotides read TGTGCCAGCAGACTGTCCGGGACTGGGTACAATGAGCAGTTCTTC. This translates into CASRLSGTGYNEQFF.

Only a few counts were recorded for this clonotype. The gene calls are TRBV4-3 and TRBJ2-3; the match to TRBD2 covers 10 bases. Germline CDR1 reads LGHNA; CDR2 reads YSLEER. The ends lost 5 bases at V and 0 bases at J; junction bases unmatched: 14. The CDR3 contains 19 residues. The CDR3 loop is CASSYITSGAETSTDTQYF. As DNA, the CDR3 is TGCGCCAGCAGCTACATAACTAGCGGGGCCGAAACTAGCACAGATACGCAGTATTTT.

There are many counts of this clonotype. The chain has TRBV5-6 and TRBJ2-1; 11 bases match TRBD1. Trimming cost V 0 bases and J 6 bases; bases outside gene matches: 5. The V gene's germline CDR1 is SGHDT and CDR2 YYEEEE. The CDR3 covers 16 residues. The CDR3 nucleotides read TGTGCCAGCAGCTTGGTGGTCGGGACAGGGGGCAATGAGCAGTTCTTC. Its translation is CASSLVVGTGGNEQFF.

This clonotype was seen at least ten times. The V and J genes are TRBV27 and TRBJ1-4; D unclear. The germline gives CDR1 MNHEY, CDR2 SMNVEV (reference sequence). The V end was cut by 5 bases, the J end by 10 bases, with 14 bases between. The CDR3 runs 13 residues. DNA of the CDR3: TGTGCCAGCAGTCCCCCCTTAATCGGAAAACTGTTTTTT. The encoded protein is CASSPPLIGKLFF.